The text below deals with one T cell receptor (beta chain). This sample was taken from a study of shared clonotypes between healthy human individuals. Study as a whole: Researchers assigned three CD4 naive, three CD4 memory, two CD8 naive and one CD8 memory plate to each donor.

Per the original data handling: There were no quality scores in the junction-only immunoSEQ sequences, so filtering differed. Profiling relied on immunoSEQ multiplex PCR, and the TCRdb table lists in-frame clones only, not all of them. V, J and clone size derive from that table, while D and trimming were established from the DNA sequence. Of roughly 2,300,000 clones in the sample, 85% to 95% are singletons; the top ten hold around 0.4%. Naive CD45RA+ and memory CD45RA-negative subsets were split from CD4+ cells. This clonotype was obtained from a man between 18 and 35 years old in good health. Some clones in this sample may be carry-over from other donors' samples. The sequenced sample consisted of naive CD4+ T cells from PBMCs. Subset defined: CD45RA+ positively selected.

The CDR3: CSVADRFYEQYF. CDR3 nucleotide sequence: TGCAGCGTTGCGGACAGGTTCTACGAGCAGTACTTC. The V and J genes are TRBV29-1 and TRBJ2-7; 7 bases line up with TRBD1. The ends lost 4 bases at V and 3 bases at J; junction bases unmatched: 3. This CDR3 has 12 amino acids. Germline V CDR1 and CDR2: SQVTM, ANQGSEA.